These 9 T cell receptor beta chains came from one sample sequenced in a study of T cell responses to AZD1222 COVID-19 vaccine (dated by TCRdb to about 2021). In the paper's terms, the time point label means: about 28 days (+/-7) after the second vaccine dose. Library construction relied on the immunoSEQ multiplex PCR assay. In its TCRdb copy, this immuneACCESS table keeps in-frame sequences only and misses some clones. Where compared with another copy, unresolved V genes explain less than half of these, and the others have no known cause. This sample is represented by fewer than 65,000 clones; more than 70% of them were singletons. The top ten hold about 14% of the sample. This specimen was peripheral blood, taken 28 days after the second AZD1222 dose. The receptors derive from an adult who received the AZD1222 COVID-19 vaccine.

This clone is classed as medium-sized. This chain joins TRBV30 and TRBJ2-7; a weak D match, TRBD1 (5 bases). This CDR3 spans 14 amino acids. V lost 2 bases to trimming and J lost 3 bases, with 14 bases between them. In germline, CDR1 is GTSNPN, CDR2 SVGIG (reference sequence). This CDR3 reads CAWSRWGGRYEQYF. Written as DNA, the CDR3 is TGTGCCTGGAGTAGATGGGGCGGCCGCTACGAGCAGTACTTC.

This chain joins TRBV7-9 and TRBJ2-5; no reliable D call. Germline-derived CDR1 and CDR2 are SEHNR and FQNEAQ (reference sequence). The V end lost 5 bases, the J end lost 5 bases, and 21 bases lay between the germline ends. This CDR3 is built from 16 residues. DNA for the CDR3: TGTGCCAGCAGCCCTAGGATCGGGTGGAGCTTGGAGACCCAGTACTTC. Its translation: CASSPRIGWSLETQYF. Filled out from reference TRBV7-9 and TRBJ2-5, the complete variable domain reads DTGVSQNPRHKITKRGQNVTFRCDPISEHNRLYWYRQTLGQGPEFLTYFQNEAQLEKSRLLSDRFSAERPKGSFSTLEIQRTEQGDSAMYLCASSPRIGWSLETQYFGPGTRLLVL.

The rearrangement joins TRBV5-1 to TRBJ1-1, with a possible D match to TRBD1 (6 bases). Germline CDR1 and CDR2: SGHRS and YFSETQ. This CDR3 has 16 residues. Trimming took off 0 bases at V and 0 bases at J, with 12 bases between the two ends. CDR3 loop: CASSLAAGDLNTEAFF. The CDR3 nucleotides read TGCGCCAGCAGCTTGGCGGCAGGGGACTTGAACACTGAAGCTTTCTTT. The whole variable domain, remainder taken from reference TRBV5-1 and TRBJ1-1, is KAGVTQTPRYLIKTRGQQVTLSCSPISGHRSVSWYQQTPGQGLQFLFEYFSETQRNKGNFPGRFSGRQFSNSRSEMNVSTLELGDSALYLCASSLAAGDLNTEAFFGQGTRLTVV.

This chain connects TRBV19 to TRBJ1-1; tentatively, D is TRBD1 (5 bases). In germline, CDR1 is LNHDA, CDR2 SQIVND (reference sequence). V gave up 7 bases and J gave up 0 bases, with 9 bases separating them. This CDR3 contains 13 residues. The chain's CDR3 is CASTDRLNTEAFF. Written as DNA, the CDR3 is TGTGCCAGTACAGACAGACTGAACACTGAAGCTTTCTTT.

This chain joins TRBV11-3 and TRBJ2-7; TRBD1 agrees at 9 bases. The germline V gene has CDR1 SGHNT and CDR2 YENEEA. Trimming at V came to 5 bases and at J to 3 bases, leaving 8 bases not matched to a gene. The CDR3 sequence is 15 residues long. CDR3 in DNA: TGTGCCAGCAGCCACCCCGACAGGGGGGGCTACGAGCAGTACTTC. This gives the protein CASSHPDRGGYEQYF. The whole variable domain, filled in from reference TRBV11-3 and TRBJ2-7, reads EAGVVQSPRYKIIEKKQPVAFWCNPISGHNTLYWYLQNLGQGPELLIRYENEEAVDDSQLPKDRFSAERLKGVDSTLKIQPAELGDSAVYLCASSHPDRGGYEQYFGPGTRLTVT.

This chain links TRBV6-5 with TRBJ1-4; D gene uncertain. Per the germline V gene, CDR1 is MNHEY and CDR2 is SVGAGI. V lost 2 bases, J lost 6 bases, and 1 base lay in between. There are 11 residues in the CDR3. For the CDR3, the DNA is TGTGCCAGCAGTTACCATGAAAAACTGTTTTTT. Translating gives CASSYHEKLFF.

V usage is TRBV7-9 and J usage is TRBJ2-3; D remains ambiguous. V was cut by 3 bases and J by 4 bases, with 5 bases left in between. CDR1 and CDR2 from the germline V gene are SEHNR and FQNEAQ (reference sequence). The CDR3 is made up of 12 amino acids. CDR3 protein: CASSLVADTQYF. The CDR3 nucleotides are TGTGCCAGCAGCTTGGTTGCAGATACGCAGTATTTT.

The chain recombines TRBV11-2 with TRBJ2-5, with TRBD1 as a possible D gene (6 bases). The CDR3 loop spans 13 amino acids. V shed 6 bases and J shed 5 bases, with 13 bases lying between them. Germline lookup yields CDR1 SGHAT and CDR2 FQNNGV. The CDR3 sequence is CASSTGRGETQYF. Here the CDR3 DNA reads TGTGCCAGCAGTACAGGGCGAGGCGAGACCCAGTACTTC.

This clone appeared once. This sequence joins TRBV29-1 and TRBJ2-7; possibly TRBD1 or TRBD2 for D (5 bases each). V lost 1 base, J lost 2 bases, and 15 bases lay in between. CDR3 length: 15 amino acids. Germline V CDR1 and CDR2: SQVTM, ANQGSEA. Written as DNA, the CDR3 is TGCAGCGTTGAAGGCCTGAGGGACGCTACCTACGAGCAGTACTTC. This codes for CSVEGLRDATYEQYF.